Here is one T cell receptor beta chain with its context. The data originate from a study of blood T cell repertoires in COVID-19. Clones were read by immunoSEQ multiplex PCR, and TCRdb kept only the in-frame ones, dropping some. Among some 97,000 clones listed, 85% were seen once. This CDR3 contains 14 residues. Germline V gene data show CDR1 as SGHRS and CDR2 as YFSETQ. V was pared by 2 bases and J by 6 bases, with 5 bases of the junction left unmatched. This chain joins TRBV5-1 and TRBJ2-3, with 8 bases matching TRBD2. Material: peripheral blood. This clonotype originated in a human donor in a cohort sampled during active COVID-19. Written as DNA, the CDR3 is TGCGCCAGCAGCTTTGGGACTAGGGGGGATACGCAGTATTTT. This sequence encodes CASSFGTRGDTQYF.